This TCR beta chain was obtained from a study of T cells in Graves' hyperthyroidism and ophthalmopathy. CDR1 and CDR2 from the germline V gene are MNHNS and SASEGT. Trimming took 5 bases from V and 4 from J, leaving 15 bases between them. The CDR3 has 15 amino acids. Patients with ophthalmopathy all had a Clinical Activity Score of at least 3, a NOSPECS grade of at least 4 and duration under 3 months. Each 10 ml fresh peripheral blood draw supplied the PBMCs. This clonotype was detected many times. RNA transcripts served as the template for amplifying TCR beta CDR3 regions. TCR CDR3 underwent first-round RT-PCR with the HTBI primer set. One entry per CDR3 protein results from TCRdb running MiXCR on the multiplex PCR reads. The sample has roughly 600,000 distinct CDR3 sequences, about 14% seen once.

Material for sequencing was blood. The chain joins TRBV6-1 to TRBJ2-1; D call uncertain. The sequence came from a woman in her forties or fifties with Graves' ophthalmopathy. CDR3 loop: CASSNAGFRYNEQFF. In DNA form, the CDR3 reads TGTGCCAGCAGTAACGCAGGTTTCAGGTACAATGAGCAGTTCTTC.